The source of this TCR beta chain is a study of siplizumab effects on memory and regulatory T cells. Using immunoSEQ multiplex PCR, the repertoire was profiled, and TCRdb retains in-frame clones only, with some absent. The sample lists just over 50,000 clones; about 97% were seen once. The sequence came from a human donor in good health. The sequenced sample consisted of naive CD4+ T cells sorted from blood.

The CDR3 DNA is TGTGCCAGTAGCCCAACAGGGGGCCGGGAGACCCAGTACTTC. Translation: CASSPTGGRETQYF. The gene calls are TRBV19 and TRBJ2-5; 9 positions match TRBD1. Looked up from germline, CDR1 is LNHDA and CDR2 is SQIVND (reference sequence). J was trimmed by 5 bases and V by 6 bases; bases with no gene match: 7. The CDR3 has 14 residues.